The next 32 T cell receptor beta chains were all read from a single sample in a study of blood T cells in healthy people across ages. Sample-barcoded 5' priming and a J-beta primer mix drove a second PCR of 7 to 11 cycles. Each CDR3 protein is one row after TCRdb ran MiXCR on the 5' RACE reads. The table includes around 1,000,000 distinct CDR3 sequences, 25% detected once. These sequences were also reported in another study, on T cells of mothers and their children.

Sequenced material: blood. These receptors originate from a girl aged 2-10 years in good health.

This clonotype was seen a handful of times. This chain links TRBV6-6 with TRBJ2-4; D is undetermined. The length of the CDR3 is 14 residues. Trimming removed 0 bases from V and 8 bases from J, with 11 bases in between. Per germline, CDR1 MNHNY and CDR2 SVGAGI (reference sequence). CDR3 residues: CASSYSTGLDIQYF. Here the CDR3 DNA reads TGTGCCAGCAGTTACTCCACCGGATTGGACATTCAGTACTTC.

In this sample, this clonotype turned up many times. This chain connects TRBV12-3 or TRBV12-4 to TRBJ2-6; D is uncertain. The CDR3 is 14 amino acids. Between the trimmed V and J ends, which lost 3 bases and 0 bases, there was a span of 3 bases. The CDR3 region has the DNA TGTGCCAGCAGTTTGCACTCTGGGGCCAACGTCCTGACTTTC. It codes for CASSLHSGANVLTF.

This clonotype has more than one count but fewer than ten. The rearrangement links TRBV6-1 to TRBJ2-3; 7 nucleotides line up with TRBD1. Germline CDR1 and CDR2: MNHNS and SASEGT. The V segment lost 10 bases and the J segment 3 bases; nucleotides outside the gene matches: 19. This CDR3 comprises 17 residues. The CDR3 DNA sequence: TGTGCCACTCAAGGCAGGGGGTTCCCTATTCGGACAGATACGCAGTATTTT. This codes for CATQGRGFPIRTDTQYF.

This clonotype appeared a few times. The chain links TRBV28 to TRBJ2-3; 7 bases are shared with TRBD1. J was trimmed by 1 base and V by 6 bases; bases with no gene match: 4. The CDR3 spans 14 residues. Germline CDR1 and CDR2: MDHEN and SYDVKM. CDR3: CASRSDRGTDTQYF. For the CDR3, the DNA is TGTGCCAGCAGATCCGACAGGGGCACAGATACGCAGTATTTT.

With regard to this clonotype: A junction boundary mismatches the germline segment, possibly from a read error. The V call is TRBV20-1, the J call TRBJ2-5; D unclear. Near its end, the DNA agrees better with TRBJ2-7, so the J call may be wrong. Germline assignment: CDR1 DFQATT and CDR2 SNEGSKA (reference sequence). There are 13 residues in the CDR3. CDR3: CSARPSSDYEQYF. CDR3 DNA: TGCAGCGCTAGGCCTAGTTCGGACTACGAGCAGTACTTC.

The table lists this clonotype with a few counts. This chain joins TRBV14 and TRBJ2-3; 8 bases are a match to TRBD2. Germline V lookup: CDR1 SGHDN, CDR2 FVKESK. The CDR3 extends over 21 amino acids. V was clipped by 0 bases and J by 2 bases; unmatched bases: 19. CDR3 in DNA: TGTGCCAGCAGCCAAGATCCCCCGGGACTAGTTCAGTCAAGGACCACAGATACGCAGTATTTT. Its protein product is CASSQDPPGLVQSRTTDTQYF.

The rearrangement joins TRBV11-2 to TRBJ2-6; maybe TRBD1 (6 bases). Per germline, CDR1 SGHAT and CDR2 FQNNGV. The CDR3 is 17 residues long. V lost 5 bases, J lost 0 bases, and 14 bases lay in between. CDR3 sequence (DNA): TGTGCCAGCAGCCCATGGGGGCGGCTCTCTGGGGCCAACGTCCTGACTTTC. This sequence encodes CASSPWGRLSGANVLTF.

This clonotype has just a few counts. The chain links TRBV20-1 to TRBJ2-1; 8 nucleotides match TRBD2. The CDR3 spans 15 residues. The germline gives CDR1 DFQATT, CDR2 SNEGSKA (reference sequence). Germline trimming cut 3 bases from V and 2 bases from J; bases unmatched to any gene: 6. CDR3: CSARQGLATYNEQFF. The CDR3 DNA reads as TGCAGTGCTAGGCAAGGACTAGCTACCTACAATGAGCAGTTCTTC.

This clonotype was observed a handful of times. This chain joins TRBV15 and TRBJ2-5; D is possibly TRBD2 (6 bases). The CDR3 runs to 15 residues. V was trimmed by 1 base and J by 3 bases, leaving 12 bases between them. Per the germline V gene, CDR1 is LNHNV and CDR2 is YYDKDF (reference sequence). CDR3 nucleotide sequence: TGTGCCACCAGCAGAGCGGGGGAATGGGAAGAGACCCAGTACTTC. Protein sequence: CATSRAGEWEETQYF.

This clonotype turned up a few times. The chain is built from TRBV5-1 and TRBJ1-6; D not certain. Germline V gene sequence: CDR1 SGHRS, CDR2 YFSETQ. The V end was cut by 2 bases, the J end by 9 bases, with 18 bases between. The CDR3 has 16 amino acids. CDR3 loop: CASSFDGPRMGSPLHF. The CDR3 DNA reads TGCGCCAGCAGCTTCGACGGACCCCGAATGGGTTCACCCCTCCACTTT.

This clonotype was seen more than once but under ten times. The chain couples TRBV20-1 to TRBJ2-3, with D hard to call. The CDR3 is 11 amino acids. CDR1 is DFQATT, CDR2 SNEGSKA, per germline (reference sequence). V gave up 5 bases and J gave up 3 bases, with 6 bases separating them. The CDR3 coding sequence is TGCAGTGCTTTCGATACAGATACGCAGTATTTT. Encoded protein: CSAFDTDTQYF.

This chain joins TRBV9 and TRBJ1-2; D gene uncertain. Trimming pared 3 bases from V and 6 bases from J, leaving 27 bases between. CDR1 is SGDLS, CDR2 YYNGEE, per germline. This CDR3 contains 18 residues. CDR3 sequence reads: CASSGSPSRPFNGHGYTF. CDR3 in DNA: TGTGCCAGCAGCGGGAGTCCTTCAAGGCCTTTCAACGGGCATGGCTACACCTTC.

In regard to this clonotype: A read error may be the cause here, since a much bigger clone is one base away. The chain combines TRBV7-8 with TRBJ1-2, with TRBD1 matching 8 bases. The CDR3 runs to 15 residues. With 7 bases clipped from V and 8 bases from J, the junction kept 15 bases outside the gene matches. Germline values: CDR1 SGHVS, CDR2 FQNEAQ. The CDR3 loop is CASNPFGETGDGYTF. The CDR3 DNA is TGTGCCAGCAACCCGTTTGGAGAGACAGGGGACGGCTACACCTTC. Looking up the rest from reference TRBV7-8 and TRBJ1-2 gives the full variable domain: GAGVSQSPRYKVAKRGQDVALRCDPISGHVSLFWYQQALGQGPEFLTYFQNEAQLDKSGLPSDRFFAERPEGSVSTLKIQRTQQEDSAVYLCASNPFGETGDGYTFGSGTRLTVV.

This clonotype was counted a few times. One end of the junction is discordant with germline, which a read error may explain. The chain carries TRBV29-1 and TRBJ1-1; D possibly corresponds to TRBD1 (5 bases). Germline loops: CDR1 SQVTM, CDR2 ANQGSEA. The CDR3 is made up of 12 amino acids. CDR3 nucleotide sequence: TGCAGTGATGGGGGTGCGAACACTGGAGCTTTCTTT. Amino acid sequence: CSDGGANTGAFF.

V is TRBV15 and J is TRBJ2-1, with D unclear. The CDR3 contains 13 residues. Trimming cost V 0 bases and J 8 bases, with 8 bases left between them. CDR1 is LNHNV and CDR2 is YYDKDF in the germline V gene (reference sequence). The chain's CDR3 is CATSRDRLYEQFF. CDR3 nucleotides: TGTGCCACCAGCAGAGATAGACTCTATGAGCAGTTCTTC.

This clonotype appeared a few times. The genes are TRBV4-1 and TRBJ2-1, with D perhaps matching TRBD2 (5 bases). The ends were cut back, 2 bases at V and 3 bases at J, with 14 bases in the middle. This CDR3 contains 16 residues. In germline, CDR1 is MGHRA, CDR2 YSYEKL. CDR3 coding DNA: TGCGCCAGCAGCCAATCCGGGCTAGCAGTCTACAATGAGCAGTTCTTC. It yields the protein CASSQSGLAVYNEQFF.

The genes are TRBV3-1 and TRBJ2-7; tentatively, D is TRBD2 (5 bases). In germline, CDR1 is LGHDT, CDR2 YNNKEL (reference sequence). V was pared by 4 bases and J by 0 bases, with 16 bases between. The length of the CDR3 is 16 residues. The CDR3 bases are TGTGCCAGCAGCCTCCATTCCCGAGCGGCCTCCTACGAGCAGTACTTC. Its translation: CASSLHSRAASYEQYF.

This clonotype appeared a few times. The gene calls are TRBV27 and TRBJ1-2; 8 bases line up with TRBD1. The CDR3 has 14 amino acids. V shed 3 bases, J shed 8 bases, and the junction held 8 bases outside the gene matches. CDR1 is MNHEY, CDR2 SMNVEV, per germline (reference sequence). For the CDR3, the DNA is TGTGCCAGCAGTTTGCGGACAGGGTGGGACGGCTACACCTTC. The encoded protein is CASSLRTGWDGYTF.

The V gene is TRBV7-9, the J gene TRBJ2-4; D unclear. CDR1 and CDR2 (germline): SEHNR, FQNEAQ (reference sequence). V gave up 3 bases and J gave up 0 bases, with 15 bases separating them. This CDR3 is 17 amino acids long. In DNA, the CDR3 is TGTGCCAGCAGCTTCCCCAGGAGAGACATAGCCAAAAACATTCAGTACTTC. Protein: CASSFPRRDIAKNIQYF.

This clonotype was detected once. The V gene is TRBV14, the J gene TRBJ2-5; possibly TRBD2 for D (5 bases). CDR3 length equals 13 residues. Germline V gene lookup returns CDR1 SGHDN and CDR2 FVKESK. V lost 3 bases and J lost 3, with 8 bases in between. The CDR3 DNA reads as TGTGCCAGCAGCCACAAGAGGGAAGAGACCCAGTACTTC. Translating gives CASSHKREETQYF.

This chain connects TRBV6-5 to TRBJ2-7, with D possibly TRBD1 on 5 matching bases. The CDR3 has 16 residues. Trimming removed 0 bases from V and 0 bases from J, with 12 bases in between. Germline V gene data show CDR1 as MNHEY and CDR2 as SVGAGI. CDR3 protein: CASSYSYGDSSYEQYF. DNA for the CDR3: TGTGCCAGCAGTTACTCTTATGGAGACAGCTCCTACGAGCAGTACTTC.

This clonotype was counted between two and nine times. The chain couples TRBV19 to TRBJ2-3; D unclear. There are 12 residues in the CDR3. V dropped 3 bases and J dropped 11 bases, with 12 bases sitting between them. Per the germline V gene, CDR1 is LNHDA and CDR2 is SQIVND (reference sequence). CDR3 nucleotides: TGTGCCAGTAGTATCGTACAAGGCGGGCAGTATTTT. This translates into CASSIVQGGQYF.

The J gene is TRBJ2-4, the V gene TRBV6-1, with D perhaps being TRBD1 or TRBD2 (6 bases each). The CDR3 length is 17 residues. Germline lookup yields CDR1 MNHNS and CDR2 SASEGT. The V end was cut by 6 bases, the J end by 2 bases, with 20 bases between. CDR3 nucleotide sequence: TGTGCCAGCAGCCGAATTATCACAGGGACTTCCAAAAACATTCAGTACTTC. This translates into CASSRIITGTSKNIQYF.

The chain combines TRBV28 with TRBJ2-3; a weak D match, TRBD2 (5 bases). V dropped 8 bases and J dropped 0 bases, with 9 bases sitting between them. Germline V gene lookup returns CDR1 MDHEN and CDR2 SYDVKM. The CDR3 consists of 13 residues. CDR3 sequence: CASCGGSTDTQYF. The CDR3 nucleotides read TGTGCCAGCTGCGGAGGTAGCACAGATACGCAGTATTTT.

The J gene is TRBJ1-5, the V gene TRBV9; D remains ambiguous. Germline CDR1 SGDLS, CDR2 YYNGEE. This CDR3 is 14 amino acids long. Trimming took 0 bases from V and 4 from J, leaving 8 bases between them. The CDR3 loop reads CASSVGARNQPQHF. Written as DNA, the CDR3 is TGTGCCAGCAGCGTAGGGGCGCGGAATCAGCCCCAGCATTTT.

J is TRBJ2-5 and V is TRBV4-3; no firm D call. This CDR3 is built from 13 residues. Deletions cut 4 bases from V and 4 bases from J, with 10 bases between. Germline V CDR1 and CDR2: LGHNA, YSLEER. The CDR3 spells CASSLTWSETQYF. The CDR3 region has the DNA TGCGCCAGCAGCCTGACGTGGTCAGAGACCCAGTACTTC.

This clonotype was recorded only once. This chain joins TRBV12-3 or TRBV12-4 and TRBJ2-5; 7 nucleotides align to TRBD1. The DNA end is more similar to TRBJ2-7, so the J call may be wrong. There are 15 residues in the CDR3. The CDR3 DNA follows: TGTGCCAGCAGTCCCCCGACAGGGTCAGGCTACGAGCAGTACTTC. This encodes CASSPPTGSGYEQYF.

The chain couples TRBV27 to TRBJ1-2; no clear D. The CDR3 has 14 residues. CDR1 and CDR2 (germline): MNHEY, SMNVEV (reference sequence). Trimming stripped 5 bases from V and 1 base from J, with 11 bases between. The CDR3, as DNA: TGTGCCAGCAGTAAAGAGCGGAGTAACTATGGCTACACCTTC. Translated, it gives CASSKERSNYGYTF.

V and J are TRBV29-1 and TRBJ2-1; TRBD2 agrees at 9 bases. After removal of 4 bases from V and 4 bases from J, the junction contained 11 bases not matched to a gene. The CDR3 has 16 residues. Germline assignment: CDR1 SQVTM and CDR2 ANQGSEA. CDR3 protein: CSVAGLAGRPYNEQFF. The CDR3 nucleotides read TGCAGCGTTGCGGGTCTAGCGGGGCGGCCGTACAATGAGCAGTTCTTC.

This clonotype showed up just a few times. The rearrangement links TRBV7-9 to TRBJ2-4; tentatively, D is TRBD2 (6 bases). This CDR3 has 14 residues. With 6 bases removed from V and 5 bases from J, the gap between germline ends came to 14 bases. Per germline, CDR1 SEHNR and CDR2 FQNEAQ (reference sequence). The CDR3 sequence: CASSGGTGENIQYF. In DNA form, the CDR3 reads TGTGCCAGCAGTGGAGGGACCGGGGAAAACATTCAGTACTTC. Full variable domain (remainder filled in from reference TRBV7-9 and TRBJ2-4): DTGVSQNPRHKITKRGQNVTFRCDPISEHNRLYWYRQTLGQGPEFLTYFQNEAQLEKSRLLSDRFSAERPKGSFSTLEIQRTEQGDSAMYLCASSGGTGENIQYFGAGTRLSVL.

A few counts support this clonotype. The chain employs TRBV29-1 and TRBJ1-4; 7 bases match TRBD1. The CDR3 consists of 13 residues. Germline V CDR1 and CDR2: SQVTM, ANQGSEA. V shed 7 bases and J 7 bases; nucleotides not matched to a gene: 9. DNA for the CDR3: TGCAGCGCCAGACAGGGATGGGGTGAAAAACTGTTTTTT. This sequence encodes CSARQGWGEKLFF.

V gene TRBV29-1 combines with J gene TRBJ1-2, with D hard to call. V lost 0 bases to trimming and J lost 2 bases, with 4 bases between them. The CDR3 extends over 12 amino acids. CDR1 SQVTM and CDR2 ANQGSEA come from the germline V gene. CDR3 region: CSVEDLNYGYTF. Here the CDR3 DNA reads TGCAGCGTTGAAGACCTCAACTATGGCTACACCTTC. The variable domain in full, with the rest retrieved from reference TRBV29-1 and TRBJ1-2, is SAVISQKPSRDICQRGTSLTIQCQVDSQVTMMFWYRQQPGQSLTLIATANQGSEATYESGFVIDKFPISRPNLTFSTLTVSNMSPEDSSIYLCSVEDLNYGYTFGSGTRLTVV.